This TCR beta chain is drawn from a study of beta chain features in type 1 diabetes (dated by TCRdb to 2017 to 2018). In terms of the full investigation: Mean age, gender distribution, total cell number and subset yield were not different between patients and healthy donors. Across all samples, 107,917,701 sorted cells were examined, and cell number per subset correlated strongly with RNA yield. Naive and central memory subsets were obtained from all 30 or so donors, but regulatory and stem cell-like memory subsets were isolated from only 8 patients and about eight healthy donors. The study compared the TCRB repertoires of sorted circulating CD4+ T cell subsets in recently diagnosed type 1 diabetes patients with those in matched healthy donors. On the study overall, not on this receptor specifically: Because cDNA was sequenced instead of genomic DNA, activated cells with high expression could be over-represented, although the groups did not differ in activation or CD3 levels. A moderate but significant shortening of TCRB CDR3 length was observed in type 1 diabetes patients in all four CD4+ subsets. Naive, central memory and regulatory TCRB repertoires appeared more similar among patients than among healthy donors. PCR may preferentially amplify shorter templates, but because patient and control samples were amplified and corrected together, any resulting skew would affect both groups equally. HLA sub-analyses involved small numbers of individuals, so any influence of HLA type on TCRB rearrangement remained unresolved. At VDJ recombination sites, type 1 diabetes patients had fewer insertions and more deleted nucleotides, which implies abnormalities in thymic rearrangement.

The germline V gene encodes CDR1 GTSNPN and CDR2 SVGIG (reference sequence). The CDR3 has 15 amino acids, counting the end cysteine and phenylalanine. Only CDR3 DNA remains: 45 bases, in frame from the first base. From V the trimming removes 7 bases and from J it removes 5 bases, while the gene matches leave 15 bases of the junction unaccounted for. The entire isolated RNA was reverse transcribed using the High Capacity cDNA Reverse Transcription Kit, and thus expressed TCRB transcripts were sequenced. Deep immunoSEQ sequencing was performed on naive, central memory and regulatory T cell samples, with an average of about 4 million total reads per sample. Sorted cells were lysed in RLT buffer, and RNA was extracted using DNase-treated RNeasy Micro or Mini kits according to cell number. Each cell subset was processed separately to prevent cross-contamination, with patient and healthy donor samples processed together. Using the immunoSEQ multiplex PCR, TCRB sequences were amplified from cDNA into 87-bp fragments spanning the CDR3 region. Amplicons were sequenced on the Illumina HiSeq platform. As for the authors' bioinformatics: PCR bias was corrected computationally using synthetic template baselines, and reads within Hamming distance 2 were collapsed, with unmergeable singletons discarded. By aligning reads against IMGT, V, D and J genes, CDR3 length, and insertions or deletions at six rearrangement sites were assigned. Within each subset, clonotype counts were normalized to sorted cell number, and only after that were true diversity and Gini coefficients computed with the tcR R package. The overlap coefficient, calculated on TCRB nucleotide sequences, was used to measure repertoire sharing. Out-of-frame TCRB sequences from naive cells were analyzed to stand in for the pre-selection repertoire. TCRdb stores this immuneACCESS table with in-frame sequences only. Part of the clones is absent; in the studies checked, under half of the shortfall reflects unresolved V genes, and no reason is known for the rest. V, J and clone size were drawn from that table, and D and trimming were deduced from the DNA. The sample has nearly 250,000 clones on record, about 70% of them singletons. About 0.05% of the sample is held by the ten biggest clonotypes.

Notes on this clone: Its antigen specificity is not known. It has no much larger one-base neighbor in the sample; base qualities were not kept.

Each donor gave one peripheral blood draw, averaging approximately 0.12 L, which was collected into heparinised tubes. Using a panel that included CD45RO, CCR7, CD25, CD127, CD95 and CD27, naive, central memory, regulatory and stem cell-like memory CD4+ T cells were sorted on a BD FACSAria II. A purity above 98% was achieved for all sorted populations. PBMCs were isolated right away by Lymphoprep density gradient centrifugation and were stained directly, without culture. So that batch effects would be minimized, each experiment stained and sorted samples in pairs, pairing one healthy donor with one patient.

This chain is built from TRBV30 and TRBJ2-7, and TRBD2 matches 9 of the central bases. The sequence derives from a man in his thirties or forties in good health. Sequencing was carried out using naive CD4+ T cells from blood. The cell subset or site label on this specimen signifies: true naive CD4+ T cells. The CDR3 protein: CAFLAGRSTYNEQYF. The nucleotides are TGTGCCTTCCTAGCGGGGAGGAGCACGTACAACGAGCAGTACTTC.